The 27 T cell receptor beta chains listed next were all sequenced from one sample in a study of shared clonotypes between healthy human individuals. The table came from immunoSEQ multiplex PCR; TCRdb's copy has only in-frame clones and leaves some out. The sample holds about 490,000 clones; 75% to 85% are singletons and the top ten take roughly 13%. Sequencing was performed on PBMCs. The source is a woman between 40 and 50 years old in good health. Some clones in this sample may be carry-over from other donors' samples.

This rearrangement joins TRBV6-1 to TRBJ1-2; D remains ambiguous. V lost 0 bases to trimming and J lost 4 bases, with 9 bases between them. The CDR3 extends over 14 amino acids. Germline loops: CDR1 MNHNS, CDR2 SASEGT. The CDR3 reads CASSEARDTYGYTF. The CDR3 coding sequence is TGTGCCAGCAGTGAAGCGCGAGACACCTATGGCTACACCTTC.

The genes are TRBV7-9 and TRBJ2-1; 9 nucleotides line up with TRBD1. The V gene end was trimmed by 5 bases and the J gene end by 8 bases; junction bases not matched to a gene: 10. CDR1 is SEHNR, CDR2 FQNEAQ, per germline (reference sequence). CDR3 length: 15 amino acids. The CDR3 reads CASSPYRGRLDEQFF. The CDR3 DNA is TGTGCCAGCAGCCCATACAGGGGGCGACTGGATGAGCAGTTCTTC. The whole variable domain, filled in from reference TRBV7-9 and TRBJ2-1, reads DTGVSQNPRHKITKRGQNVTFRCDPISEHNRLYWYRQTLGQGPEFLTYFQNEAQLEKSRLLSDRFSAERPKGSFSTLEIQRTEQGDSAMYLCASSPYRGRLDEQFFGPGTRLTVL.

V gene TRBV18 combines with J gene TRBJ2-3, with 7 bases that match TRBD2. The CDR3 length is 15 residues. V shed 0 bases, J shed 3 bases, and the junction held 3 bases outside the gene matches. Per germline, CDR1 KGHSH and CDR2 LQKENI. The CDR3 region is CASSPPSGVTDTQYF. The CDR3 DNA reads TGTGCCAGCTCACCACCGAGCGGGGTAACAGATACGCAGTATTTT. Full variable domain (remainder filled in from reference TRBV18 and TRBJ2-3): NAGVMQNPRHLVRRRGQEARLRCSPMKGHSHVYWYRQLPEEGLKFMVYLQKENIIDESGMPKERFSAEFPKEGPSILRIQQVVRGDSAAYFCASSPPSGVTDTQYFGPGTRLTVL.

CDR3 bases: TGTGCCAGCAGTGTCCGCCTCCAAGAGACCCAGTACTTC. Its protein product is CASSVRLQETQYF. The rearrangement joins TRBV2 to TRBJ2-5; no clear D. The CDR3 totals 13 residues. CDR1 and CDR2 (germline): SNHLY, FYNNEI. Trimming removed 4 bases at V and 1 base at J, with 7 bases between.

V is TRBV10-3 and J is TRBJ2-3; no clear D gene. V lost 1 base and J 0 bases, leaving 11 bases between the germline ends. The CDR3 has 16 amino acids. CDR1 ENHRY and CDR2 SYGVKD come from the germline V gene. The chain's CDR3 is CAISEYSAPSTDTQYF. Here the CDR3 DNA reads TGTGCCATCAGTGAGTATAGTGCTCCTAGCACAGATACGCAGTATTTT.

The sample holds one count of this clone. This may arise from a read error, as a much more abundant clone is one base away. The CDR3 ends on some other residue instead of the conserved phenylalanine or tryptophan, so this is likely a read error. CDR3 residues: CASSFGQGTYEQYS. The CDR3 DNA follows: TGTGCCAGCAGCTTCGGACAGGGGACCTACGAGCAGTACTCC. The rearrangement uses TRBV5-8 and TRBJ2-7, with 9 nucleotides matching TRBD1. CDR1 is SGHTS and CDR2 is YDEGEE in the germline V gene. This CDR3 has 14 amino acids. Trimming at V came to 2 bases and at J to 2 bases, leaving 2 bases not matched to a gene.

The chain is built from TRBV7-9 and TRBJ2-7; D not certain. V was trimmed by 4 bases and J by 1 base, leaving 8 bases between them. The CDR3 sequence is 13 residues long. Germline CDR1 is SEHNR and CDR2 is FQNEAQ (reference sequence). The CDR3 DNA sequence: TGTGCCAGCAGCTCCGTTGTATCCTACGAGCAGTACTTC. Protein: CASSSVVSYEQYF.

The rearrangement joins TRBV11-2 to TRBJ2-5; 9 bases align to TRBD1. Near its end, the DNA agrees better with TRBJ2-7, so the J call may be wrong. This CDR3 is built from 16 residues. Germline V lookup: CDR1 SGHAT, CDR2 FQNNGV. In DNA form, the CDR3 reads TGTGCCAGCAGCTTAAGGCCGGGACAGGGACCCTACGAGCAGTACTTC. Protein sequence: CASSLRPGQGPYEQYF.

This clone has just a few counts. The identical CDR3 is also encoded by other nucleotide sequences in the sample. This chain joins TRBV28 and TRBJ1-2, with 7 bases identical to TRBD1. Germline CDR1 MDHEN, CDR2 SYDVKM. The length of the CDR3 is 13 residues. V lost 6 bases, J lost 4 bases, and 5 bases stayed unmatched. DNA of the CDR3: TGTGCCAGCAGCCCGGGACAGCTCTATGGCTACACCTTC. As protein: CASSPGQLYGYTF.

The V call is TRBV7-9, the J call TRBJ2-7, with TRBD2 identical over 7 bases. The CDR3 consists of 16 residues. Germline trimming cut 0 bases from V and 1 base from J; bases unmatched to any gene: 6. Germline V gene data show CDR1 as SEHNR and CDR2 as FQNEAQ (reference sequence). The CDR3 sequence is CASSLARGRASYEQYF. The DNA for the CDR3 is TGTGCCAGCAGCTTAGCGCGGGGGAGGGCATCCTACGAGCAGTACTTC.

The chain employs TRBV6-5 and TRBJ2-5; the D gene is possibly TRBD2 (5 bases). CDR1 is MNHEY, CDR2 SVGAGI, per germline. V dropped 4 bases and J dropped 1 base, with 16 bases sitting between them. The CDR3 spans 16 residues. The DNA for the CDR3 is TGTGCCAGCAGTTCCCCGGATGGGGAGAGCCAAGAGACCCAGTACTTC. Translated, it gives CASSSPDGESQETQYF.

This chain uses TRBV6-1 with TRBJ1-5, with TRBD1 matching 7 bases. Germline CDR1 reads MNHNS; CDR2 reads SASEGT. The CDR3 length is 14 residues. The trim removed 7 bases at V and 6 bases at J, leaving 9 bases unmatched. The CDR3 region has the DNA TGTGCCAGCACCTACGACAGGGATGTTCAGCCCCAGCATTTT. Its translation: CASTYDRDVQPQHF.

This chain joins TRBV5-6 and TRBJ2-1; TRBD2 agrees at 15 bases. The CDR3 runs to 18 residues. Trimming removed 3 bases from V and 9 bases from J; junction bases left unmatched: 13. Germline V lookup: CDR1 SGHDT, CDR2 YYEEEE. The DNA for the CDR3 is TGTGCCAGCAGCTATGAAAGGACTAGCGGGAGGGCCTTGGTTGAGCAGTTCTTC. Its translation: CASSYERTSGRALVEQFF.

About this clone itself: Other nucleotide sequences in the sample specify the same CDR3. The chain employs TRBV19 and TRBJ2-2, with TRBD1 matching over 7 bases. With V trimmed by 6 bases and J by 4 bases, 8 bases remained unmatched. This CDR3 has 15 amino acids. The germline V gene encodes CDR1 LNHDA and CDR2 SQIVND (reference sequence). The CDR3 DNA follows: TGTGCCAGTAGCGAGGGACAGCGTCTCACCGGGGAGCTGTTTTTT. This gives the protein CASSEGQRLTGELFF.

The chain joins TRBV10-3 to TRBJ1-1; D gene ambiguous. This CDR3 region has 17 residues. V lost 3 bases and J lost 0, with 17 bases in between. The V gene's germline CDR1 is ENHRY and CDR2 SYGVKD. The CDR3 loop is CAISETIRSNMNTEAFF. CDR3 nucleotides: TGTGCCATCAGTGAAACCATCAGATCAAACATGAACACTGAAGCTTTCTTT.

Only one count was recorded for this clone. The chain links TRBV28 to TRBJ2-7; TRBD1 matches at 8 bases. The CDR3 covers 17 residues. In germline, CDR1 is MDHEN, CDR2 SYDVKM. Trimming removed 4 bases from V and 3 bases from J; junction bases left unmatched: 14. The CDR3 DNA reads TGTGCCAGCAGTTCCCCCTCAGGGGGCCGGACTCTCTACGAGCAGTACTTC. Translating gives CASSSPSGGRTLYEQYF.

The chain joins TRBV30 to TRBJ2-1; 10 bases map to TRBD2. The CDR3 extends over 16 amino acids. V lost 3 bases, J lost 1 base, and 6 bases stayed unmatched. Germline V gives CDR1 GTSNPN, CDR2 SVGIG (reference sequence). The CDR3 region is CAWSIGAGGSYNEQFF. The DNA of the CDR3 is TGTGCCTGGAGCATAGGAGCGGGAGGGTCCTACAATGAGCAGTTCTTC.

V is TRBV21-1 and J is TRBJ2-1; TRBD2, as called in the table, went unchecked against the DNA. TRBV21-1 corresponds to a pseudogene. CDR3 length equals 12 residues. CDR3 coding DNA: TGTGCCAACCAGACTAGCTCGGGTGAGCAGTTCTTC. Its translation: CANQTSSGEQFF.

The J gene is TRBJ2-1, the V gene TRBV5-1; TRBD1 aligns across 7 bases. The CDR3 extends over 15 amino acids. Per the germline V gene, CDR1 is SGHRS and CDR2 is YFSETQ. With 4 bases clipped from V and 1 base from J, the junction kept 5 bases outside the gene matches. CDR3 bases: TGCGCCAGCAGCCAGCGACAGGGATCCTACAATGAGCAGTTCTTC. It encodes CASSQRQGSYNEQFF.

Remarks on this clone: This is likely an artifact of a read error, given a far larger clone one base away. CDR3 in amino acids: CASSLTYRDGGNQPQHF. CDR3 sequence (DNA): TGTGCCAGCAGCTTAACCTACAGGGATGGTGGGAATCAGCCCCAGCATTTT. The gene calls are TRBV7-3 and TRBJ1-5; tentatively, D is TRBD1 (6 bases). Germline V CDR1 and CDR2: SGHTA, FQGTGA. CDR3 length: 17 residues. V lost 0 bases to trimming and J lost 4 bases, with 16 bases between them.

The gene calls are TRBV6-1 and TRBJ2-1; D may correspond to TRBD1 or TRBD2 (6 bases each). Deletions cut 3 bases from V and 4 bases from J, with 10 bases between. The germline V gene has CDR1 MNHNS and CDR2 SASEGT. This CDR3 is 14 amino acids long. The CDR3 reads CASSEEGTYNEQFF. The CDR3 bases are TGTGCCAGCAGTGAGGAGGGGACATACAATGAGCAGTTCTTC.

Comments on this clone: Its ends do not fully match the called genes, so a read error is possible. The rearrangement uses TRBV28 and TRBJ2-6; TRBD2 agrees at 7 bases. The CDR3 contains 18 residues. Germline V gene data show CDR1 as MDHEN and CDR2 as SYDVKM. For the CDR3, the DNA is TGTGCCAGCAGCCAGGCAGGGAGGGAAGGATCTGGGGTCAACGTCCTGACTTTC. Its protein is CASSQAGREGSGVNVLTF.

The chain recombines TRBV5-1 with TRBJ2-3; 9 positions match TRBD2. Trimming at V came to 4 bases and at J to 1 base, leaving 7 bases not matched to a gene. CDR1 is SGHRS, CDR2 YFSETQ, per germline. The CDR3 is 16 residues long. The DNA for the CDR3 is TGCGCCAGCAGCGACCTGGCGGGAGGGGGCACAGATACGCAGTATTTT. Amino acids: CASSDLAGGGTDTQYF.

The J gene is TRBJ2-3, the V gene TRBV4-1, with D uncertain. This CDR3 has 18 amino acids. Per the germline V gene, CDR1 is MGHRA and CDR2 is YSYEKL. V was pared by 4 bases and J by 0 bases, with 20 bases between. The DNA for the CDR3 is TGCGCCAGCAGCCGGACGCCCTGGGGTCTCGGTAGCACAGATACGCAGTATTTT. This translates into CASSRTPWGLGSTDTQYF.

This sequence joins TRBV30 and TRBJ1-3; no firm D call. This CDR3 is built from 14 residues. V gave up 1 base and J gave up 0 bases, with 7 bases separating them. Germline CDR1 is GTSNPN and CDR2 is SVGIG (reference sequence). CDR3 sequence reads: CAWSGVGSGNTIYF. The DNA of the CDR3 is TGTGCCTGGAGTGGCGTGGGCTCTGGAAACACCATATATTTT.

The rearrangement joins TRBV6-5 to TRBJ2-2; D remains ambiguous. Germline-derived CDR1 and CDR2 are MNHEY and SVGAGI. This CDR3 has 13 residues. Trimming pared 7 bases from V and 0 bases from J, leaving 6 bases between. CDR3 residues: CASIVPNTGELFF. CDR3 coding DNA: TGTGCCAGCATTGTACCGAACACCGGGGAGCTGTTTTTT.

The V and J genes are TRBV14 and TRBJ1-1, with 8 bases aligning to TRBD1. The CDR3 length is 16 residues. Germline lookup yields CDR1 SGHDN and CDR2 FVKESK. Trimming removed 0 bases from V and 1 base from J; junction bases left unmatched: 4. The CDR3 DNA is TGTGCCAGCAGCCAAGAAATCGGGACAGGGAACACTGAAGCTTTCTTT. Translated: CASSQEIGTGNTEAFF.